These T cell receptor beta chains were read from a single sample in a study of graft-versus-host responses after intestinal transplantation. Assay used: immunoSEQ multiplex PCR; TCRdb lists only in-frame clones, some missing. The data contain about 97,000 clones, 75% to 95% of them singletons. The sequencing here drew on PBMCs, taken around 68 weeks after intestinal transplant. These receptors were collected from a human patient who received an intestinal transplant, so some T cells may come from the graft donor. Each CDR3 is given with its conserved first and last residue. Fields, in order: clone size, J gene, D gene, CDR3 length, V gene, CDR3 DNA, CDR3 protein. A D gene is named only where the DNA matches it firmly. Part of the rows lack a size; the others show once, few, many or a class for expanded clones.

>once|TRBJ2-7|-|15|TRBV7-3
TGTGCCAGCAGCCCTTCCGGGGGGCGACTAGGCGAGCAGTACTTC
CASSPSGGRLGEQYF
>-|TRBJ1-5|-|12|TRBV19
TGTGCCACCAGGGGCCCAGGGGTGCCCCAGCATTTT
CATRGPGVPQHF
>-|TRBJ1-3|-|16|TRBV11-2
TGTGCCAGCAGCCCAGTGGGCGGGTGGGCTGGAAACACCATATATTTT
CASSPVGGWAGNTIYF
>-|TRBJ1-4|-|11|TRBV20-1
TGCAGTGCCCGAACGGGTGAAAAACTGTTTTTT
CSARTGEKLFF
>-|TRBJ1-1|TRBD1|14|TRBV9
TGTGCCAGCAGCGTGACAGGGGGTGGTACTGAAGCTTTCTTT
CASSVTGGGTEAFF
>-|TRBJ1-1|TRBD1|14|TRBV28
TGTGCGCCTTGGGCAGGGGGCCACAACACTGAAGCTTTCTTT
CAPWAGGHNTEAFF
>once|TRBJ1-5|TRBD1|14|TRBV2
TGTGCCAGCAGGGGATGGACAGGGGATGGGCCCCAGCATTTT
CASRGWTGDGPQHF
>-|TRBJ2-1|-|19|TRBV7-9
TGTGCCAGCAGTTCGGAGGGGGGAGAGGCCACGCATGGCGACCATGAGCAGTTCTTC
CASSSEGGEATHGDHEQFF
>few|TRBJ1-2|TRBD1|14|TRBV7-3
TGTGCCAGCAGCTTAACGGGACAGGCTTCTGGCTACACCTTC
CASSLTGQASGYTF
>-|TRBJ2-3|-|12|TRBV5-5
TGTGCCAGCAGCCCCCCTACAGATACGCAGTATTTT
CASSPPTDTQYF
>-|TRBJ2-1|-|16|TRBV7-3
TGTGCCAGCAGCCCATCGACAGTGAGCTCCTACAATGAGCAGTTCTTC
CASSPSTVSSYNEQFF
>-|TRBJ2-7|-|13|TRBV7-6
TGTGCCAGCAGCTTTGGGGTCTCCTACGAGCAGTACTTC
CASSFGVSYEQYF
>-|TRBJ1-1|-|13|TRBV5-4
TGTGCCAGCAGGGAAGGATTAAACACTGAAGCTTTCTTT
CASREGLNTEAFF
>-|TRBJ2-7|TRBD1|15|TRBV6-5
TGTGCCAGCAGTCCCCCGGGACAGGGTAACTACGAGCAGTACTTC
CASSPPGQGNYEQYF
>-|TRBJ2-5|TRBD1|13|TRBV29-1
TGCAGCGGCCTGGGACAGCTGCAAGAGACCCAGTACTTC
CSGLGQLQETQYF
>-|TRBJ1-2|-|13|TRBV12-5
TGTGCTAGTGGTTTGCCCACAGGGAACGGCTACACCTTC
CASGLPTGNGYTF
>-|TRBJ1-2|-|15|TRBV5-4
TGTGCCAGCAGCTTGGCGGATAGACGGTCGGGTGGCTACACCTTC
CASSLADRRSGGYTF
>-|TRBJ2-3|TRBD2|20|TRBV9
TGTGCCAGCAGCGTAGGTCCCGGAGGGAGCGGGGGGGCGCGCACAGATACGCAGTATTTT
CASSVGPGGSGGARTDTQYF
>-|TRBJ1-1|-|12|TRBV6-5
TGTGCCAGCACCGACACGGAAGCTGAAGCTTTCTTT
CASTDTEAEAFF
>-|TRBJ1-1|-|14|TRBV18
TGTGCCAGCTCACCCGAGGGGGGCAGGACTGAAGCTTTCTTT
CASSPEGGRTEAFF
>-|TRBJ1-6|-|14|TRBV5-1
TGCGCCAGCAGCTTGGGGCAGGGGAGTTCACCCCTCCACTTT
CASSLGQGSSPLHF
>-|TRBJ2-7|-|20|TRBV6-4
TGTGCCAGCAGTGACGACCCCTCGCCGGCAGGGCAGGGATACTCCTACGAGCAGTACTTC
CASSDDPSPAGQGYSYEQYF
>-|TRBJ1-1|-|14|TRBV19
TGTGCCAGTAGTTCTGGCTTCATGAACACTGAAGCTTTCTTT
CASSSGFMNTEAFF
>once|TRBJ1-5|-|14|TRBV6-6
TGTGCCAGCAGTTTGGGGGCTTCCAATCAGCCCCAGCATTTT
CASSLGASNQPQHF
>-|TRBJ1-3|-|14|TRBV5-5
TGTGCCAGCAGCTTTGAGCACAGCCGAAACACCATATATTTT
CASSFEHSRNTIYF
>-|TRBJ2-2|-|15|TRBV9
TGTGCCAGCAGCGCCCCCGGGGCTAAAACCGGGGAGCTGTTTTTT
CASSAPGAKTGELFF
>-|TRBJ2-1|TRBD2|16|TRBV18
TGTGCCAGCTCACCATGGCGGGGGGCCCCCTACAATGAGCAGTTCTTC
CASSPWRGAPYNEQFF
>-|TRBJ2-7|-|14|TRBV18
TGTGCCAGCTCACAGGGACACACCACCTACGAGCAGTACTTC
CASSQGHTTYEQYF
>-|TRBJ2-7|-|13|TRBV5-1
TGCGCCAGCAGCTCCCGCCCGGCATACGAGCAGTACTTC
CASSSRPAYEQYF
>-|TRBJ2-7|TRBD1|13|TRBV2
TGTGCCACGCGACTGAGGGGGACAGGCGAGCAGTACTTC
CATRLRGTGEQYF
>-|TRBJ1-1|-|13|TRBV4-2
TGTGCCAGCAGCCAAGGGAAGAACACTGAAGCTTTCTTT
CASSQGKNTEAFF
>-|TRBJ2-7|-|15|TRBV27
TGTGCCAGCAGTTTATTGGGGGAACCACAATACGAGCAGTACTTC
CASSLLGEPQYEQYF
>-|TRBJ2-3|TRBD1|16|TRBV7-2
TGTGCCAGCAGCTCAACCGGGACAGGGCTATCAGATACGCAGTATTTT
CASSSTGTGLSDTQYF
>-|TRBJ2-3|-|16|TRBV5-4
TGTGCCAGCAGCCCCCAGGCGGGGGCACCCGCAGATACGCAGTATTTT
CASSPQAGAPADTQYF
>-|TRBJ1-1|-|13|TRBV5-6
TGTGCCAGCAGCTTGGCGGGAGCCACTGAAGCTTTCTTT
CASSLAGATEAFF
>-|TRBJ2-2|-|15|TRBV6-1
TGTGCCAGCAGTGTAGGGCAGGCGAACACCGGGGAGCTGTTTTTT
CASSVGQANTGELFF
>once|TRBJ2-1|TRBD2|15|TRBV5-4
TGTGCCAGCAGCCCACCTGCGGGCGGGGGGAATGAGCAGTTCTTC
CASSPPAGGGNEQFF
>-|TRBJ1-2|-|10|TRBV29-1
TGCAGCGTTGGGGGGGATGGCTACACCTTC
CSVGGDGYTF
>-|TRBJ2-4|TRBD2|15|TRBV6-4
TGTGCCAGCAGTGACTCAGCGGGGGGGCAAAACATTCAGTACTTC
CASSDSAGGQNIQYF
>-|TRBJ1-3|-|14|TRBV5-8
TGTGCCAGCACCTTCAACGAAGCTGGAAACACCATATATTTT
CASTFNEAGNTIYF
>-|TRBJ2-3|TRBD2|15|TRBV7-9
TGTGCCAGCAGCCGCGGACTAGGTGGCACAGATACGCAGTATTTT
CASSRGLGGTDTQYF
>-|TRBJ2-3|-|14|TRBV6-5
TGTGCCAGCAGCCCCACAGGGCAGGCAGATACGCAGTATTTT
CASSPTGQADTQYF